This T cell receptor beta chain was sequenced in a study of T cell clusters in autoimmune cytopenias. TRB was amplified by touch-down multiplex PCR, primer pools A and B combined. TCRdb re-analyzed the multiplex PCR reads; it lists each CDR3 protein once, without DNA. The sample table sets out about 3,900 distinct CDR3 sequences. Germline CDR1 reads MNHNS; CDR2 reads SASEGT. The CDR3 has 11 residues. Each sample's input was 250 ng genomic DNA, 38,000 or so genome equivalents. The sample comprised peripheral blood. The chain combines TRBV6-1 with TRBJ1-6; TCRdb gives TRBD1 as the D gene, but with no DNA this cannot be confirmed. This clonotype originated in a human donor with an autoimmune cytopenia or autoimmune hepatitis (not recorded which). The CDR3 sequence is CASRQGSPLHF.